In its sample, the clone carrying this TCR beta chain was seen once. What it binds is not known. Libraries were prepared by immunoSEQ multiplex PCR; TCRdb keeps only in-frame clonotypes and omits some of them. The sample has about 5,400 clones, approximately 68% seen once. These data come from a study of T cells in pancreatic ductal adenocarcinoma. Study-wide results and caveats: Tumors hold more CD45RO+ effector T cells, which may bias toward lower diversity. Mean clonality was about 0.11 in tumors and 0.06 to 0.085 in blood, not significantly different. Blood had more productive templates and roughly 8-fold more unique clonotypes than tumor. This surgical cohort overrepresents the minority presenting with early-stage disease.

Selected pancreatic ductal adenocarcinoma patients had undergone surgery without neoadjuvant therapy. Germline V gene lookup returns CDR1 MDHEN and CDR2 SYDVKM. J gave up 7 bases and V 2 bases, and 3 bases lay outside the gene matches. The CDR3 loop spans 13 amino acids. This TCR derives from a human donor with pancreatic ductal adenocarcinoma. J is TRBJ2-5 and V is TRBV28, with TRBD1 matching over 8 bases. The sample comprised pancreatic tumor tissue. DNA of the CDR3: TGTGCCAGCAGTTTACAGGGGGCAGGGACCCAGTACTTC. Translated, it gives CASSLQGAGTQYF.